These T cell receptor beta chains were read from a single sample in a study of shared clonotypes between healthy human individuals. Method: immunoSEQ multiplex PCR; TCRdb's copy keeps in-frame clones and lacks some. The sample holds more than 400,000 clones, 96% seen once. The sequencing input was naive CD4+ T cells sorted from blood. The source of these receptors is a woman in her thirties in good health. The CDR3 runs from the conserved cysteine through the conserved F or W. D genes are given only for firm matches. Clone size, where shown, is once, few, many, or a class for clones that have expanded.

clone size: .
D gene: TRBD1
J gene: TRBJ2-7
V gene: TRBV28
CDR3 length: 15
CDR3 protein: CASSFPRTGGYEQYF
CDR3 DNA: TGTGCCAGCAGTTTCCCGCGGACAGGGGGCTACGAGCAGTACTTC

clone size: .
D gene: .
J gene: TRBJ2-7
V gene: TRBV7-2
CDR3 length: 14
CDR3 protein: CASSLGTVSYEQYF
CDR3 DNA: TGTGCCAGCAGCTTAGGAACGGTCTCCTACGAGCAGTACTTC

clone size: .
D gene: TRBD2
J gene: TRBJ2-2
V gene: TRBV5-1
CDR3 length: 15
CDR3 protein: CASTSTSGITGELFF
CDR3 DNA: TGCGCCAGCACCTCGACTAGCGGGATAACCGGGGAGCTGTTTTTT

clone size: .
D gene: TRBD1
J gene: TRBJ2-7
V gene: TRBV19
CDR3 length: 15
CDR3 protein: CASRAGQGVQNEQYF
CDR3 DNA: TGTGCCAGTAGAGCCGGACAGGGGGTTCAGAACGAGCAGTACTTC

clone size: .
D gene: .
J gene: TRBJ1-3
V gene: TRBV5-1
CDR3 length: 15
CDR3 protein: CASKEGQVSGNTIYF
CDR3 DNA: TGCGCCAGCAAAGAGGGGCAGGTCTCTGGAAACACCATATATTTT

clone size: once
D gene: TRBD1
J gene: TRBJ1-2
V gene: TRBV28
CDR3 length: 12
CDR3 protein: CASSETGNGYTF
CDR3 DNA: TGTGCCAGCAGTGAGACAGGGAACGGCTACACCTTC

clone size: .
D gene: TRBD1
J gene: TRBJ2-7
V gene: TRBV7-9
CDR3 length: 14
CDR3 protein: CASSSGDRAYEQYF
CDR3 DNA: TGTGCCAGCAGCTCCGGGGACAGGGCCTACGAGCAGTACTTC

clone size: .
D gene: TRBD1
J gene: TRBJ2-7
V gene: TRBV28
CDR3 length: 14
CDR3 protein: CASSSGQGSDEQYF
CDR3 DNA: TGTGCCAGCAGTTCGGGACAGGGCTCCGACGAGCAGTACTTC

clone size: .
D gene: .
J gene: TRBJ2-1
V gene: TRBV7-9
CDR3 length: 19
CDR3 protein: CASSLVDMRGPSSYNEQFF
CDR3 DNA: TGTGCCAGCAGCTTAGTAGATATGCGGGGCCCGAGCTCCTACAATGAGCAGTTCTTC

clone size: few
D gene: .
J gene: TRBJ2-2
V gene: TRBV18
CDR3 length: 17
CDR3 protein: CASSFLTQAPNTGELFF
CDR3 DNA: TGTGCCAGCTCCTTCCTCACACAAGCTCCGAACACCGGGGAGCTGTTTTTT

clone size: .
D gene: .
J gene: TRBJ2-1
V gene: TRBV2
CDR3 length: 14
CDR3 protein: CASSAGTDDNEQFF
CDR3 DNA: TGTGCCAGCAGTGCCGGGACGGACGACAATGAGCAGTTCTTC

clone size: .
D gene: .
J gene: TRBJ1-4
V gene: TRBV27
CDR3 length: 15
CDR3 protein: CASSEADSVNEKLFF
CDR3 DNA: TGTGCCAGCAGTGAAGCGGACAGTGTAAATGAAAAACTGTTTTTT

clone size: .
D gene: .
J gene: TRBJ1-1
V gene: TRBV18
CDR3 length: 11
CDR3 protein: CASSTATEAFF
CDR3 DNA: TGTGCCAGCTCAACGGCGACTGAAGCTTTCTTT

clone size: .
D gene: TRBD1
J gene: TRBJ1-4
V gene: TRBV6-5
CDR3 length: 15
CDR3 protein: CASRITGGLREKLFF
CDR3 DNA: TGTGCCAGCAGGATCACAGGGGGCTTGCGGGAAAAACTGTTTTTT

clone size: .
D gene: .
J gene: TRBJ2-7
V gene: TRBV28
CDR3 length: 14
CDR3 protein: CASSLLGRPYEQYF
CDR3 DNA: TGTGCCAGCAGTTTATTAGGCCGTCCGTACGAGCAGTACTTC

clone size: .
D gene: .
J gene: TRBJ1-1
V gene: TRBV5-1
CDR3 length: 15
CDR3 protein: CASSVVRGANTEAFF
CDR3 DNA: TGCGCCAGCAGCGTCGTTCGGGGCGCAAACACTGAAGCTTTCTTT

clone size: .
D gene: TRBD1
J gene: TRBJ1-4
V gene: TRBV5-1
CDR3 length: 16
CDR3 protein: CASFPTPGTGKEKLFF
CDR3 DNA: TGCGCCAGCTTCCCAACCCCCGGGACAGGGAAGGAAAAACTGTTTTTT

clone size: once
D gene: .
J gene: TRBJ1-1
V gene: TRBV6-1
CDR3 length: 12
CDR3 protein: CASSAVGTEAFF
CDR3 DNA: TGTGCCAGCAGTGCTGTGGGCACTGAAGCTTTCTTT

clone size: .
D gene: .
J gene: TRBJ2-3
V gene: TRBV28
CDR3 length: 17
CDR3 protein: CASSLQTAIKRTDTQYF
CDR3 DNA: TGTGCCAGCAGTCTCCAGACGGCTATCAAGCGCACAGATACGCAGTATTTT

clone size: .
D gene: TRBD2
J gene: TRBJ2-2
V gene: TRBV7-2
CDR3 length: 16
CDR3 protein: CASSRRGLANTGELFF
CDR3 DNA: TGTGCCAGCAGCCGAAGAGGACTAGCAAACACCGGGGAGCTGTTTTTT

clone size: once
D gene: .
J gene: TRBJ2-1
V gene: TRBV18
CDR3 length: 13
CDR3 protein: CASSPGQNNEQFF
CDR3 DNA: TGTGCCAGCTCACCTGGGCAGAACAATGAGCAGTTCTTC

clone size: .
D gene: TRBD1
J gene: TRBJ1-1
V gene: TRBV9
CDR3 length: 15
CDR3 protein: CASSVVRGHRGEAFF
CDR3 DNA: TGTGCCAGCAGCGTAGTTCGGGGGCACAGGGGAGAAGCTTTCTTT

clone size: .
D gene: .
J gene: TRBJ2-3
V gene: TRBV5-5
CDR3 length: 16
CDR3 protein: CASSPLTSSSTDTQYF
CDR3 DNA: TGTGCCAGCAGCCCCCTTACAAGTTCTAGCACAGATACGCAGTATTTT

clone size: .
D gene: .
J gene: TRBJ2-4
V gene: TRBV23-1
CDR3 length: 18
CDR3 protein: CASSPLRGTELAKNIQYF
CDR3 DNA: TGCGCCAGCAGTCCCCTTCGGGGGACGGAACTAGCCAAAAACATTCAGTACTTC

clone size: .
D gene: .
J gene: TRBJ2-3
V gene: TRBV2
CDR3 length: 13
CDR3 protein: CASSVAQGDTQYF
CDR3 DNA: TGTGCCAGCAGTGTGGCCCAAGGGGATACGCAGTATTTT

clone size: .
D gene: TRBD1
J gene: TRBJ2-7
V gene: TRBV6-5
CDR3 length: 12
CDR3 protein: CASRQGSYEQYF
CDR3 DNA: TGTGCCAGCAGACAGGGGTCTTACGAGCAGTACTTC

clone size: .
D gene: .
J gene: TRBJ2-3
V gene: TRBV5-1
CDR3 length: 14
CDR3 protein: CASRSGQTTDTQYF
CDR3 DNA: TGCGCCAGCAGGTCCGGACAGACTACAGATACGCAGTATTTT

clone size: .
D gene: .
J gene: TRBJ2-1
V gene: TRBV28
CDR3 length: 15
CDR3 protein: CASSSTGPKYNEQFF
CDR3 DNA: TGTGCCAGCAGTTCGACGGGGCCAAAATACAATGAGCAGTTCTTC

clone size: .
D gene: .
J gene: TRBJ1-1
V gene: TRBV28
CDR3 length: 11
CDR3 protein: CASRLNTEAFF
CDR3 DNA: TGTGCCAGCAGACTAAACACTGAAGCTTTCTTT

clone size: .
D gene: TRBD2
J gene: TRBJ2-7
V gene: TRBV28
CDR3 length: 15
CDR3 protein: CASSLGTSGVHEQYF
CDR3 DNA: TGTGCCAGCAGTCTCGGGACTAGCGGGGTCCACGAGCAGTACTTC

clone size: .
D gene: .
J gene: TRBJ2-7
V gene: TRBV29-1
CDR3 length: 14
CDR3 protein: CSVLIRREAYEQYF
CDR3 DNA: TGCAGCGTTCTAATTCGCCGCGAGGCCTACGAGCAGTACTTC

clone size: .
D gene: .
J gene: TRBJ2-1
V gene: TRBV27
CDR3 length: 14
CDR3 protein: CASSLKLEYNEQFF
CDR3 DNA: TGTGCCAGCAGTTTAAAACTAGAGTACAATGAGCAGTTCTTC

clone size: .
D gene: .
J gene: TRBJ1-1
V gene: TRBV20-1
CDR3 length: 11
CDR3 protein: CSARRVTEAFF
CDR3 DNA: TGCAGTGCTCGTCGGGTTACTGAAGCTTTCTTT

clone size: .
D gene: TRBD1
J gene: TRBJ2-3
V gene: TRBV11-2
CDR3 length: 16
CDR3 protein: CASSLGSRGITDTQYF
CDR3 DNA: TGTGCCAGCAGCTTAGGAAGCAGGGGGATAACAGATACGCAGTATTTT

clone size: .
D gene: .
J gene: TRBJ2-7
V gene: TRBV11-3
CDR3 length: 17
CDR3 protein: CASSLREWDWSSYEQYF
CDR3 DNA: TGTGCCAGCAGCCTGCGCGAGTGGGACTGGAGCTCCTACGAGCAGTACTTC

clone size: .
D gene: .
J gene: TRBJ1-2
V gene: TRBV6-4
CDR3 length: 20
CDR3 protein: CASHRKGADRPGYRAYGYTF
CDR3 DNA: TGTGCCAGCCACCGAAAGGGTGCGGACCGGCCAGGATATCGGGCATATGGCTACACCTTC

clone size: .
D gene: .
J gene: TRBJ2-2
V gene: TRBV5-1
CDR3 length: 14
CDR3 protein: CASSLDGNTGELFF
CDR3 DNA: TGCGCCAGCAGCTTGGACGGGAACACCGGGGAGCTGTTTTTT

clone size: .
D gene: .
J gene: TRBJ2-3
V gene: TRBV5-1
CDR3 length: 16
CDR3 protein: CASNQGWAGPTDTQYF
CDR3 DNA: TGCGCCAGCAACCAGGGATGGGCTGGTCCCACAGATACGCAGTATTTT

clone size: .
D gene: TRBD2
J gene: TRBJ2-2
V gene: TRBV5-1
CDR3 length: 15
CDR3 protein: CASSRGRANTGELFF
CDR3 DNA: TGCGCCAGCAGCCGCGGGAGGGCGAACACCGGGGAGCTGTTTTTT

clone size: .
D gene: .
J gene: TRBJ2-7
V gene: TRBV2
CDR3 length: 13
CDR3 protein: CASSTHTGSEQYF
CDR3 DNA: TGTGCCAGCAGTACCCATACAGGATCCGAGCAGTACTTC

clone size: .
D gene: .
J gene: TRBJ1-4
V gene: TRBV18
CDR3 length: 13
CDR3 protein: CASTSMQQGELFF
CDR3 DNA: TGTGCCAGCACCTCGATGCAGCAGGGAGAACTGTTTTTT

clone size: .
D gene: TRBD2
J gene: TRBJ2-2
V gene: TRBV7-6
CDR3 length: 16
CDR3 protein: CASSSWTSGNTGELFF
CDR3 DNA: TGTGCCAGCAGTTCATGGACTAGCGGAAACACCGGGGAGCTGTTTTTT

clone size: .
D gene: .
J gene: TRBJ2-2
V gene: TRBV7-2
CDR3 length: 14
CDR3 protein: CASSLVGSSGELFF
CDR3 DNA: TGTGCCAGCAGCTTAGTTGGAAGCTCCGGGGAGCTGTTTTTT

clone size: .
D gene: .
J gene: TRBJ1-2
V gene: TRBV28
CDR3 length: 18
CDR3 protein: CASIQSRGGGGLSYGYTF
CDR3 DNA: TGTGCCAGCATACAGTCCCGGGGAGGGGGGGGACTGAGCTATGGCTACACCTTC

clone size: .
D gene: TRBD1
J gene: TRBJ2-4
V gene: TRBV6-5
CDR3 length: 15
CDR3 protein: CASSATGTGENIQYF
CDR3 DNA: TGTGCCAGCAGCGCGACCGGGACAGGGGAAAACATTCAGTACTTC

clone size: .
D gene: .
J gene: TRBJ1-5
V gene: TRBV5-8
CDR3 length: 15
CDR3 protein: CASSLDGDRNQPQHF
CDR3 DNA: TGTGCCAGCAGCTTGGATGGGGATCGCAATCAGCCCCAGCATTTT